This T cell receptor (beta chain) comes out of a study of blood T cell repertoires in COVID-19 (TCRdb year 2020). With respect to the entire study: Recovered participants in ImmuneRACE Cohort 3 were defined by two consecutive negative NP/OP PCR tests, clearance by a healthcare professional, or resolution of symptoms. Where available, HLA class I and class II types were obtained from metadata supplied by the sample provider rather than from assay-based typing. A freely available public database, intended as a resource for researchers studying the immune response to SARS-CoV-2, is where the repertoires were released. Nearly every sample came with metadata listing a de-identified subject ID, COVID-19 status, age in years and sex. Subjects who had been exposed to COVID-19, were actively infected with it, or had recovered from it provided the deeply sampled blood TCRbeta repertoires that made up the dataset. The samples were drawn from the first 160 participants of the ongoing ImmuneRACE study and from over 950 subjects provided by 6 global collaborators. The prospective study material was composed of cDNA or gDNA derived from T cells, B-cell-depleted T cells, or PBMCs. Samples from collaborators originated in the United States, Italy and Spain and spanned both the acute and convalescent phases of COVID-19. General findings and caveats noted by the study authors: The quantity of clinical and demographic metadata differed by source and by participant and was supplied without curation.

Participants in the prospective study were enrolled through a virtual design, were aged about 18 to 90 years, and lived in some 24 United States geographic areas. Cohort assignment in the prospective study relied on participant-reported clinical history from a screening survey and a study questionnaire. Each participant in the prospective study had whole blood, serum and a nasopharyngeal or oropharyngeal swab collected by mobile phlebotomists. Over an approximately 2-month period, participants in the prospective study had the option of providing additional blood draws and questionnaires. Before DNA extraction, blood samples from the prospective study were shipped at room temperature or frozen. TCRbeta CDR3 regions were amplified from genomic DNA by means of the immunoSEQ Assay, a bias-controlled multiplex PCR. As for the original processing: Within the assay, amplification of reference gene primers was used to estimate how many nucleated cells each sample contained. To quantify the absolute abundance of each unique TCRbeta CDR3 rearrangement, sequence reads were collapsed and filtered. For each sample, productive Simpson clonality was calculated as the square root of Simpson's diversity index across productive rearrangements. In its TCRdb copy, this immuneACCESS table keeps in-frame sequences only and misses some clones. Where compared with another copy, unresolved V genes explain less than half of these, and the others have no known cause. V and J calls and clone size are copied from that table; D and trimming were computed from the DNA. The sample includes around 360,000 clones, with about 90% observed a single time. The ten largest make up around 1.9% of the sample.

A note on this clone: Its antigen target is currently unknown. No base quality values were provided; no much bigger clone lies one nucleotide off.

The TCR comes from a man in his forties or fifties in a cohort exposed to, infected with or recovered from COVID-19 (not recorded which). Material for sequencing was PBMCs or T cells enriched from blood (not recorded which).

The nucleotide sequence reads as follows: TGCGCCAGCAGTGAGGGAACAGGGAGCTCCTACGAGCAGTACTTC. This gives the protein CASSEGTGSSYEQYF. The chain uses TRBV10-1 and TRBJ2-7, and the D gene may be TRBD1, 6 bases matching. Deletion took 2 bases off V and 0 bases off J, with a span of 11 bases between the germline ends. CDR1 and CDR2, looked up from the germline V gene (reference sequence), are WNHNN and SYGVQD. The CDR3 numbers 15 residues from cysteine through phenylalanine. CDR3 DNA is the only sequence kept; it has 45 bases, read in frame from the first base.